This entry lists 17 T cell receptor beta chains sequenced from one sample in a study of CD8+CD57+ T cells in acquired aplastic anemia. TCR beta VDJ and CDR3 were profiled, and genomic DNA was the template. MiXCR, run by TCRdb on the reads, gives a single entry per CDR3 protein. The sample consists of 68,000 or so distinct CDR3 sequences, around 50% of them appearing once. Sequencing was performed on sorted CD4+, CD8+, or CD8+CD57+ T cells (not recorded which) from PBMCs. The receptors come from a human donor in good health, serving as a control.

This clonotype has ten or more counts. J is TRBJ2-2 and V is TRBV24-1; no firm D call. Germline V gene sequence: CDR1 KGHDR, CDR2 SFDVKD. The CDR3 has 15 residues. The V gene lost 4 bases and the J gene lost 8 bases, with 16 bases spanning the gap. This CDR3 is CATSDDLTEMGELFF. CDR3 DNA: TGTGCCACCAGTGACGACCTAACGGAAATGGGGGAGCTGTTTTTT.

This clonotype has a count of ten or more. The chain couples TRBV7-9 to TRBJ1-1; D is unresolved. Germline values: CDR1 SEHNR, CDR2 FQNEAQ (reference sequence). The V gene lost 5 bases and the J gene lost 2 bases, with 3 bases spanning the gap. The length of the CDR3 is 11 residues. Here the CDR3 reads CASSRNTEAFF. CDR3 sequence (DNA): TGTGCCAGCAGCCGCAACACTGAAGCTTTCTTT.

This clonotype was detected many times. This chain uses TRBV7-9 with TRBJ1-1; 8 nucleotides align to TRBD1. CDR3 length: 15 amino acids. Looked up from germline, CDR1 is SEHNR and CDR2 is FQNEAQ (reference sequence). Trimming cost V 5 bases and J 0 bases; bases outside gene matches: 5. The CDR3 coding sequence is TGTGCCAGCAGCGGACGGACAGGGATGAACACTGAAGCTTTCTTT. The encoded protein is CASSGRTGMNTEAFF.

This clonotype was picked up a small number of times. V usage is TRBV9 and J usage is TRBJ2-3; D may be TRBD2 (6 bases). The germline V gene encodes CDR1 SGDLS and CDR2 YYNGEE. V gave up 1 base and J gave up 0 bases, with 12 bases separating them. The CDR3 spans 16 residues. The CDR3 is CASSVRPGESTDTQYF. The CDR3 DNA follows: TGTGCCAGCAGCGTAAGGCCGGGGGAGAGCACAGATACGCAGTATTTT.

This clonotype was counted ten times or more. This chain uses TRBV13 with TRBJ2-1; D is perhaps TRBD2 (6 bases). With 5 bases removed from V and 7 bases from J, the gap between germline ends came to 9 bases. CDR1 is PRHDT and CDR2 is FYEKMQ in the germline V gene (reference sequence). The CDR3 contains 12 residues. The CDR3 spells CASSREQNEQFF. For the CDR3, the DNA is TGTGCCAGCAGCCGGGAGCAAAATGAGCAGTTCTTC.

The chain recombines TRBV29-1 with TRBJ2-5, with 11 bases matching TRBD1. J lost 2 bases, V lost 1 base, and 9 bases had no gene match. CDR3 length equals 17 residues. Germline V gene lookup returns CDR1 SQVTM and CDR2 ANQGSEA. The CDR3 here is CSVEVSWTGGPQETQYF. CDR3 nucleotide sequence: TGCAGCGTTGAAGTTTCCTGGACAGGGGGCCCACAAGAGACCCAGTACTTC.

This clonotype was detected many times. The chain has TRBV6-5 and TRBJ2-5; D is possibly TRBD2 (5 bases). CDR1 is MNHEY, CDR2 SVGAGI, per germline. Trimming cost V 4 bases and J 5 bases, with 8 bases left between them. The CDR3 sequence is 12 residues long. The CDR3 region is CASSWRGETQYF. Here the CDR3 DNA reads TGTGCCAGCAGTTGGCGAGGGGAGACCCAGTACTTC.

This sequence joins TRBV7-6 and TRBJ1-2; 9 positions agree with TRBD1. The germline gives CDR1 SGHVS, CDR2 FNYEAQ. Trimming removed 1 base from V and 5 bases from J; junction bases left unmatched: 2. CDR3 size: 14 residues. CDR3 DNA sequence: TGTGCCAGCAGCTTAGGGACAGGGGTTTATGGCTACACCTTC. It translates to CASSLGTGVYGYTF.

The V call is TRBV15, the J call TRBJ1-2; D is undetermined. The CDR3 consists of 12 residues. Trimming cost V 1 base and J 6 bases, with 6 bases left between them. CDR1 LNHNV and CDR2 YYDKDF come from the germline V gene (reference sequence). CDR3 DNA: TGTGCCACCAGCAGAGGCCCCGATGGCTACACCTTC. This encodes CATSRGPDGYTF.

The chain couples TRBV15 to TRBJ2-7; D might be TRBD1 (7 bases). V shed 3 bases and J shed 3 bases, with 15 bases lying between them. Germline V gene lookup returns CDR1 LNHNV and CDR2 YYDKDF (reference sequence). The CDR3 length is 15 residues. DNA for the CDR3: TGTGCCACCAGCAGGGGGGGAGGACAGGTCTACGAGCAGTACTTC. Translating it yields CATSRGGGQVYEQYF.

The table lists this clonotype with a few counts. The chain joins TRBV7-9 to TRBJ1-2; no definite D call. The CDR3 consists of 15 residues. The germline V and J ends were trimmed by 5 bases and 6 bases, with 19 bases remaining between them. The germline V gene has CDR1 SEHNR and CDR2 FQNEAQ (reference sequence). The CDR3 sequence is CASSRWEGTRHGYTF. The CDR3 DNA reads as TGTGCCAGCAGCCGATGGGAGGGCACGCGTCATGGCTACACCTTC.

J is TRBJ1-2 and V is TRBV19, with D possibly being TRBD1 (6 bases). V lost 5 bases, J lost 2 bases, and 15 bases lay in between. CDR1 and CDR2 (germline): LNHDA, SQIVND (reference sequence). This CDR3 is built from 15 residues. The CDR3 sequence: CASSLKQGYNYGYTF. The CDR3 bases are TGTGCCAGTAGTCTTAAACAGGGTTACAACTATGGCTACACCTTC.

This clonotype has at least ten counts. The chain is built from TRBV13 and TRBJ2-7, with 7 bases identical to TRBD1. Trimming at V came to 2 bases and at J to 4 bases, leaving 11 bases not matched to a gene. There are 16 residues in the CDR3. The germline V gene has CDR1 PRHDT and CDR2 FYEKMQ (reference sequence). This CDR3 reads CASSLNLGQAHYEQYF. The CDR3 DNA reads as TGTGCCAGCAGCTTAAATCTCGGACAGGCCCATTACGAGCAGTACTTC.

CDR3 residues: CASSVTFTDTQYF. The CDR3 region has the DNA TGTGCCAGCAGTGTGACTTTTACAGATACGCAGTATTTT. The rearrangement joins TRBV2 to TRBJ2-3, with D uncertain. This CDR3 contains 13 residues. Trimming shortened V by 4 bases and J by 3 bases, and 8 bases separated the two germline ends. Germline V gene sequence: CDR1 SNHLY, CDR2 FYNNEI.

The table lists this clonotype with many counts. The gene calls are TRBV15 and TRBJ2-2; 13 bases are a match to TRBD2. The CDR3 loop spans 16 amino acids. The junction had 4 bases not matched to a gene; V was cut back by 3 bases and J by 6 bases. The germline gives CDR1 LNHNV, CDR2 YYDKDF (reference sequence). The CDR3, as DNA: TGTGCCACCAGCAGCTTACTAGCGGGGGGGCCCGGGGAGCTGTTTTTT. This gives the protein CATSSLLAGGPGELFF.

In nucleotides, the CDR3 is TGTGCCAGCAGCTTGGGGGGACAGTCCTACGAGCAGTACTTC. This gives the protein CASSLGGQSYEQYF. The chain uses TRBV5-6 and TRBJ2-7; 7 bases agree with TRBD1. Germline trimming cut 0 bases from V and 1 base from J; bases unmatched to any gene: 1. The CDR3 sequence is 14 residues long. The germline V gene has CDR1 SGHDT and CDR2 YYEEEE.

The chain recombines TRBV19 with TRBJ2-7; 9 bases map to TRBD1. V lost 4 bases and J lost 0; bases outside the gene matches: 4. CDR3 length: 15 residues. Germline V gene sequence: CDR1 LNHDA, CDR2 SQIVND (reference sequence). The CDR3 DNA sequence: TGTGCCAGTAGTAGGGGACAGGGCTACTCCTACGAGCAGTACTTC. It is translated as CASSRGQGYSYEQYF.